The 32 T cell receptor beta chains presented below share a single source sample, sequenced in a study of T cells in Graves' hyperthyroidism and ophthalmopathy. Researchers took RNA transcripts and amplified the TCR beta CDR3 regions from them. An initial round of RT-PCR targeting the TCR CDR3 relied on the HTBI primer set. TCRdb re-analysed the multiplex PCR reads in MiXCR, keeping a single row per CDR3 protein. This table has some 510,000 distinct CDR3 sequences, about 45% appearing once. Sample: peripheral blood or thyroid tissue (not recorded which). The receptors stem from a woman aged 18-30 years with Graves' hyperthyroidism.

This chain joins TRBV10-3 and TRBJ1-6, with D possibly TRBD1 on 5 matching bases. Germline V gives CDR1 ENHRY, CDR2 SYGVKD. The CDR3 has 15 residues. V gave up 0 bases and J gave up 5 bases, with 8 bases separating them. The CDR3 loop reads CAISESGPNNSPLHF. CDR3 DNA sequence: TGTGCCATCAGTGAGTCGGGACCAAATAATTCACCCCTCCACTTT.

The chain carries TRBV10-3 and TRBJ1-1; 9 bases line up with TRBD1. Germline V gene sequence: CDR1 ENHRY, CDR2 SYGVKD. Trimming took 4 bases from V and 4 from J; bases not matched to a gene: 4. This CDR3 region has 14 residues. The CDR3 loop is CAISGDRAGTEAFF. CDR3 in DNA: TGTGCCATCAGTGGGGACAGGGCTGGCACTGAAGCTTTCTTT.

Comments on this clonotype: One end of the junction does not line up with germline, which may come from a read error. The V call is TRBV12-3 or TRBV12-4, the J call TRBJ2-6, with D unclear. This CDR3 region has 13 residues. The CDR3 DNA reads TGTGCCGGCAGTTACGTTAGGGCCAACGTCCTGACTTTC. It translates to CAGSYVRANVLTF.

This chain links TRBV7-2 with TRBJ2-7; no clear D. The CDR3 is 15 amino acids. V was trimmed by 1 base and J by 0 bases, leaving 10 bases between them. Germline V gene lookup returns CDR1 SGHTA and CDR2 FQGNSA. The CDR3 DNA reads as TGTGCCAGCAGCTTAGATTCGGTACTCTCCTACGAGCAGTACTTC. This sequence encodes CASSLDSVLSYEQYF. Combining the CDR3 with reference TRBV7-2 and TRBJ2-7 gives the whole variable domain GAGVSQSPSNKVTEKGKDVELRCDPISGHTALYWYRQSLGQGLEFLIYFQGNSAPDKSGLPSDRFSAERTGGSVSTLTIQRTQQEDSAVYLCASSLDSVLSYEQYFGPGTRLTVT.

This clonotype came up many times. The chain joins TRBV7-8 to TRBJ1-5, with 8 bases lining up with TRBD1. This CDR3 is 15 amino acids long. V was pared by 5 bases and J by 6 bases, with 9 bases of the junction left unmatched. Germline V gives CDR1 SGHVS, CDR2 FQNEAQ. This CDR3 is CASSRGTGGGQPQHF. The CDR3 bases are TGTGCCAGCAGCCGCGGGACAGGCGGAGGTCAGCCCCAGCATTTT.

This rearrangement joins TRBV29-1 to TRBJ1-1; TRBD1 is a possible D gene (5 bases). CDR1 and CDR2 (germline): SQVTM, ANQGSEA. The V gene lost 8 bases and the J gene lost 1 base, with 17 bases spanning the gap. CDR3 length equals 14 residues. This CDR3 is CSSYKGTANTEAFF. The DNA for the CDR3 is TGCAGCAGTTACAAGGGGACGGCGAACACTGAAGCTTTCTTT. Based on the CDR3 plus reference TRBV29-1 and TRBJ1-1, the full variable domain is SAVISQKPSRDICQRGTSLTIQCQVDSQVTMMFWYRQQPGQSLTLIATANQGSEATYESGFVIDKFPISRPNLTFSTLTVSNMSPEDSSIYLCSSYKGTANTEAFFGQGTRLTVV.

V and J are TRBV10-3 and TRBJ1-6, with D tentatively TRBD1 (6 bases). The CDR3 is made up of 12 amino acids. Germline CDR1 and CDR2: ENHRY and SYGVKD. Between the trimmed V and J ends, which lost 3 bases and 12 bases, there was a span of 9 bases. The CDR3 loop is CAISDQQGPLHF. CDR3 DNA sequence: TGTGCCATCAGTGACCAACAGGGACCCCTCCACTTT.

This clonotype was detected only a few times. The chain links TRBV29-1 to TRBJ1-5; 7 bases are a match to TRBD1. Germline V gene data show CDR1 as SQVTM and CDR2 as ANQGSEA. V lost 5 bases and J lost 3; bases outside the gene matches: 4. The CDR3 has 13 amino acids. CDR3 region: CSVHGTDNQPQHF. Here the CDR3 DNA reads TGCAGCGTTCACGGGACAGACAATCAGCCCCAGCATTTT.

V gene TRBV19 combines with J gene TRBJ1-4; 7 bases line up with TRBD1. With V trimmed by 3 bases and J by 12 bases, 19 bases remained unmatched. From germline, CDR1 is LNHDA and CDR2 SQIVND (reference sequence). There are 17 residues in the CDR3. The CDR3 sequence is CASSIVAGGTMSTELFF. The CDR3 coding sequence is TGTGCCAGTAGTATTGTGGCAGGGGGGACAATGTCGACGGAACTGTTTTTT.

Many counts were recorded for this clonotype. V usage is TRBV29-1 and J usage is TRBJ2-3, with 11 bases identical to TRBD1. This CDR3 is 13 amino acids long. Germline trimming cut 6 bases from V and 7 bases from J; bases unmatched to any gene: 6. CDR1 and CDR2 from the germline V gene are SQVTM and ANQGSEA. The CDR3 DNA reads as TGCAGCGTCCTGGGACAGGGGGGAAATACGCAGTATTTT. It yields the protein CSVLGQGGNTQYF.

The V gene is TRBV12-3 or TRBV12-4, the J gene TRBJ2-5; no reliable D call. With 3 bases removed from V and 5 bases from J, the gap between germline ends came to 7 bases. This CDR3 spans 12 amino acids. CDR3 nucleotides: TGTGCCAGCAGTTTCCCGGCGGAGACCCAGTACTTC. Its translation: CASSFPAETQYF.

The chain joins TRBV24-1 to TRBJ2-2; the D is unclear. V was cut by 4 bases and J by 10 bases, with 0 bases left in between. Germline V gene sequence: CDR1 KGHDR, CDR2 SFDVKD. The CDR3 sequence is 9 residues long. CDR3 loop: CATSEELFF. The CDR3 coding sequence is TGTGCCACCAGTGAGGAGCTGTTTTTT.

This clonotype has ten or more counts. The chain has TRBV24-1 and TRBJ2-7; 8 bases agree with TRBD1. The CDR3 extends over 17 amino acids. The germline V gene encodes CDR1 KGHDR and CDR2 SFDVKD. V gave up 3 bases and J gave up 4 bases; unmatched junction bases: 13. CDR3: CATSDPAGTGGRYEQYF. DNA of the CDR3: TGTGCCACCAGTGATCCAGCTGGGACAGGTGGGAGGTACGAGCAGTACTTC.

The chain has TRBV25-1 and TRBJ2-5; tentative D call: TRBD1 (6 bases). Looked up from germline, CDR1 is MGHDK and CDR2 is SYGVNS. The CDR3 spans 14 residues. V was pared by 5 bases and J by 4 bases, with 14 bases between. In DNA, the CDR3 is TGTGCCAGCAGTACATCGGACAGAGGAGAGACCCAGTACTTC. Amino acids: CASSTSDRGETQYF. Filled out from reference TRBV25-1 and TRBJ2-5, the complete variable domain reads EADIYQTPRYLVIGTGKKITLECSQTMGHDKMYWYQQDPGMELHLIHYSYGVNSTEKGDLSSESTVSRIRTEHFPLTLESARPSHTSQYLCASSTSDRGETQYFGPGTRLLVL.

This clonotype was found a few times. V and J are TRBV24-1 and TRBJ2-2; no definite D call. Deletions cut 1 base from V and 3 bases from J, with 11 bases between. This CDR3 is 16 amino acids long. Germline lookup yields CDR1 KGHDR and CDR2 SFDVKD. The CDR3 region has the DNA TGTGCCACCAGTGATTTCGAGAGCACCTACACCGGGGAGCTGTTTTTT. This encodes CATSDFESTYTGELFF.

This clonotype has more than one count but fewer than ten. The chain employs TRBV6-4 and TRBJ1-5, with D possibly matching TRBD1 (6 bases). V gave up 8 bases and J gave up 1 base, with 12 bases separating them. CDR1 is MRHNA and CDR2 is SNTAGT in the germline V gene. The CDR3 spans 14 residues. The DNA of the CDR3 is TGTGCCAGCCCCAACAGGGACAGCAATCAGCCCCAGCATTTT. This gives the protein CASPNRDSNQPQHF.

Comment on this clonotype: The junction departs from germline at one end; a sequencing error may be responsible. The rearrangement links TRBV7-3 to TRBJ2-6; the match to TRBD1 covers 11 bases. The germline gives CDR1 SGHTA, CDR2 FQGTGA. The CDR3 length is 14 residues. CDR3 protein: CASSSGTGGNVLTF. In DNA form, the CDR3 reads TGTGCCAGCAGCTCCGGGACAGGGGGCAACGTCCTGACTTTC.

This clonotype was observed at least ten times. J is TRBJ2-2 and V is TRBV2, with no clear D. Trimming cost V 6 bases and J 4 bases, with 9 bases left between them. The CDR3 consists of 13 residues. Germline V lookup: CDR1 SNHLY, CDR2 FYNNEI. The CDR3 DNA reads TGTGCCAGCAGCTTAAGTGTCACCGGGGAGCTGTTTTTT. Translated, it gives CASSLSVTGELFF.

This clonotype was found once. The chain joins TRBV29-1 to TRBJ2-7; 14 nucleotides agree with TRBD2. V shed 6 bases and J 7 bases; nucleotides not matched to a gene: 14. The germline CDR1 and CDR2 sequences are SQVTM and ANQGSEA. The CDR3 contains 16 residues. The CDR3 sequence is CSVKPVTSGRAEEQYF. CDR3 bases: TGCAGCGTAAAACCCGTGACTAGCGGGAGGGCCGAAGAGCAGTACTTC.

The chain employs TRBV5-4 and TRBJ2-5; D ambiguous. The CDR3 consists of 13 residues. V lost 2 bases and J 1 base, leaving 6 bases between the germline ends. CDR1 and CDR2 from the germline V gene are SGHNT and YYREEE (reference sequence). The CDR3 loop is CASSFRFQETQYF. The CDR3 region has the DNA TGTGCCAGCAGCTTCCGGTTCCAAGAGACCCAGTACTTC.

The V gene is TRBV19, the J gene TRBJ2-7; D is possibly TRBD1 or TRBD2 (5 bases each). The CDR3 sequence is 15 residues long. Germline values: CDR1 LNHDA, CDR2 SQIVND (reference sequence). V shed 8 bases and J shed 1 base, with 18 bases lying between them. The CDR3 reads CASSSTAGASYEQYF. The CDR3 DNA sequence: TGTGCCAGTTCTTCCACAGCCGGGGCTTCCTACGAGCAGTACTTC.

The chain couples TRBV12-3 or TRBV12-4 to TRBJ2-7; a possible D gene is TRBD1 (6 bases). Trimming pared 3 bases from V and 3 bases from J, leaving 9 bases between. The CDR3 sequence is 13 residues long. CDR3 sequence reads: CASSFKGDYEQYF. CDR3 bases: TGTGCCAGCAGTTTTAAGGGGGACTACGAGCAGTACTTC.

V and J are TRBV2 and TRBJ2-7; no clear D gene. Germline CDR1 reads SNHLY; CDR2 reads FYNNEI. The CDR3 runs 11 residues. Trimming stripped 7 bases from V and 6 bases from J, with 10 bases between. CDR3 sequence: CASISAIEQYF. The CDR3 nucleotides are TGTGCCAGCATATCAGCGATCGAGCAGTACTTC.

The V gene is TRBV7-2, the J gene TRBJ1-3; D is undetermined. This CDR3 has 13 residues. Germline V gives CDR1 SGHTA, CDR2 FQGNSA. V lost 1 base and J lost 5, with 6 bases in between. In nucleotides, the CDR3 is TGTGCCAGCAGCTTAGACATGCGAAACACCATATATTTT. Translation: CASSLDMRNTIYF.

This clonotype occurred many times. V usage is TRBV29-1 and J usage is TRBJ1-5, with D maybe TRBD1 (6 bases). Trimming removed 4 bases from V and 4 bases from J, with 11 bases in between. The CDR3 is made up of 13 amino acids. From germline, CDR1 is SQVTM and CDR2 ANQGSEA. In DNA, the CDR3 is TGCAGCGTTGCGGGGGGCACGAATCAGCCCCAGCATTTT. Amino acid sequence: CSVAGGTNQPQHF.

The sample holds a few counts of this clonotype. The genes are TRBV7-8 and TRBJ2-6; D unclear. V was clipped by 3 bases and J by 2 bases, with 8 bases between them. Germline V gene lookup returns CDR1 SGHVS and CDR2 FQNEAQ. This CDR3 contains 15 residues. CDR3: CASSFFGTGANVLTF. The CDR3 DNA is TGTGCCAGCAGCTTTTTTGGGACTGGGGCCAACGTCCTGACTTTC.

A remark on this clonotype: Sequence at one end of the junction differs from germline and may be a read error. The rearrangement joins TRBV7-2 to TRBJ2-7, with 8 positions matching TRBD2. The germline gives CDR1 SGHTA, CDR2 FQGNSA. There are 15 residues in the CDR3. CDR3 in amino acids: CASSQTGLAGDDQYF. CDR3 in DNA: TGTGCCAGCAGCCAAACAGGACTAGCCGGGGACGACCAGTACTTC.

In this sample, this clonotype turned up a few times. The CDR3: CASSIGGELFF. CDR3 sequence (DNA): TGTGCCAGTAGTATAGGGGGGGAGCTGTTTTTT. This rearrangement joins TRBV19 to TRBJ2-2, with unresolved D. V was shortened by 1 base and J by 8 bases, with 2 bases between the two germline ends. Germline V gene data show CDR1 as LNHDA and CDR2 as SQIVND (reference sequence). There are 11 residues in the CDR3.

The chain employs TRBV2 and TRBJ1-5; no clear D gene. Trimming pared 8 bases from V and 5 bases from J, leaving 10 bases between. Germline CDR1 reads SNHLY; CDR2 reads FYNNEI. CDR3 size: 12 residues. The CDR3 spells CASGELDQPQHF. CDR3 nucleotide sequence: TGTGCCAGCGGAGAGCTTGATCAGCCCCAGCATTTT.

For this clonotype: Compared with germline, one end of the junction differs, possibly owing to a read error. The CDR3 loop is CASTPYVGESGEPFF. The CDR3 nucleotides read TGTGCCAGTACCCCGTATGTAGGGGAAAGCGGGGAGCCGTTTTTT. The V and J genes are TRBV19 and TRBJ2-2; 7 positions agree with TRBD2. CDR1 is LNHDA, CDR2 SQIVND, per germline (reference sequence). This CDR3 is built from 15 residues.

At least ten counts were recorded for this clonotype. The chain's CDR3 is CSASWLIQETQYF. CDR3 DNA sequence: TGCAGTGCTAGTTGGCTCATCCAAGAGACCCAGTACTTC. The chain carries TRBV20-1 and TRBJ2-5; no reliable D call. CDR1 and CDR2 from the germline V gene are DFQATT and SNEGSKA (reference sequence). V was shortened by 3 bases and J by 1 base, with 9 bases between the two germline ends. The CDR3 consists of 13 residues.

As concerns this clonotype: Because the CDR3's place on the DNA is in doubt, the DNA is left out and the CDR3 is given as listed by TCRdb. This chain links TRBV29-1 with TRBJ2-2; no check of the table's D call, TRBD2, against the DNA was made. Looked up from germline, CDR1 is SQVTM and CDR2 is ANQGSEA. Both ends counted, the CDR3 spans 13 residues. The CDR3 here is CSVRGLAPGSCFF.